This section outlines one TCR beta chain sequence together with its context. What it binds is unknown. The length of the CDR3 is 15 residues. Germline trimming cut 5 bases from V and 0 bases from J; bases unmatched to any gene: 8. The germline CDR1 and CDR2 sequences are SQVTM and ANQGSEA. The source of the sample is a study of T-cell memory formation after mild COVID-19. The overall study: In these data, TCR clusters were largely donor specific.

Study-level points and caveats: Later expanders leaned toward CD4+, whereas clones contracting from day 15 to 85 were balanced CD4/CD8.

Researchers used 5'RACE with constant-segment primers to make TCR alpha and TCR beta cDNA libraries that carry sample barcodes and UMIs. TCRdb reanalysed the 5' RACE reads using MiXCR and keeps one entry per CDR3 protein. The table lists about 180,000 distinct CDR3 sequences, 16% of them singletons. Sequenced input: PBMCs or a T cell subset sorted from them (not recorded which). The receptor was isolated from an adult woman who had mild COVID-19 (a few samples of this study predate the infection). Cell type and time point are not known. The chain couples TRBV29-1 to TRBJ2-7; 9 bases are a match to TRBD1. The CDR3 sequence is CSVWGTGQSSYEQYF. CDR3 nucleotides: TGCAGCGTTTGGGGGACAGGGCAATCCTCCTACGAGCAGTACTTC.